What follows are 32 T cell receptor beta chains derived from one specimen sequenced in a study of naive and memory T cell subsets. The beta constant-region primer was an equimolar mix of two oligonucleotides covering TRBC1 and TRBC2. TCRdb re-analysed the UMI-ligation and nested PCR reads in MiXCR, keeping a single row per CDR3 protein. Counted here are 65,000 to 85,000 distinct CDR3 sequences, around 13% occurring once; the ten biggest clones make up over 0.75%. The sample consisted of central memory CD4+ T cells from blood. Receptor source: a human donor in good health.

The V call is TRBV5-6, the J call TRBJ2-2; TRBD2 matches at 10 bases. Trimming at V came to 2 bases and at J to 6 bases, leaving 1 base not matched to a gene. CDR3 size: 14 residues. The germline V gene has CDR1 SGHDT and CDR2 YYEEEE. The CDR3 is CASSFSGRSGELFF. The CDR3, as DNA: TGTGCCAGCAGCTTTAGCGGGAGGTCCGGGGAGCTGTTTTTT. Based on the CDR3 plus reference TRBV5-6 and TRBJ2-2, the full variable domain is DAGVTQSPTHLIKTRGQQVTLRCSPKSGHDTVSWYQQALGQGPQFIFQYYEEEERQRGNFPDRFSGHQFPNYSSELNVNALLLGDSALYLCASSFSGRSGELFFGEGSRLTVL.

This chain uses TRBV6-6 with TRBJ2-3; no clear D. This CDR3 has 17 amino acids. Between the trimmed V and J ends, which lost 2 bases and 4 bases, there was a span of 19 bases. Germline V CDR1 and CDR2: MNHNY, SVGAGI (reference sequence). Here the CDR3 DNA reads TGTGCCAGCAGTTACCAGCCCGGACCTGCTAAATCAGATACGCAGTATTTT. Translating it yields CASSYQPGPAKSDTQYF.

The chain has TRBV9 and TRBJ2-1; 9 bases match TRBD2. CDR3 length equals 16 residues. Germline V gene sequence: CDR1 SGDLS, CDR2 YYNGEE. V gave up 3 bases and J gave up 4 bases; unmatched junction bases: 8. The CDR3 DNA is TGTGCCAGCAGCGCGAACAAGGCGGGAGGGTACAATGAGCAGTTCTTC. Translated, it gives CASSANKAGGYNEQFF. Filled out from reference TRBV9 and TRBJ2-1, the complete variable domain reads DSGVTQTPKHLITATGQRVTLRCSPRSGDLSVYWYQQSLDQGLQFLIQYYNGEERAKGNILERFSAQQFPDLHSELNLSSLELGDSALYFCASSANKAGGYNEQFFGPGTRLTVL.

The table lists this clonotype with many counts. This chain uses TRBV27 with TRBJ2-1; 10 bases align to TRBD1. With 2 bases clipped from V and 6 bases from J, the junction kept 10 bases outside the gene matches. The CDR3 has 17 amino acids. Germline V CDR1 and CDR2: MNHEY, SMNVEV (reference sequence). The CDR3 nucleotides read TGTGCCAGCAGTTTACCCCCGGACAGGGGGAGGGCCAATGAGCAGTTCTTC. This gives the protein CASSLPPDRGRANEQFF.

The V gene is TRBV4-1, the J gene TRBJ2-1; D remains ambiguous. CDR3 length: 14 residues. Germline V gene data show CDR1 as MGHRA and CDR2 as YSYEKL. V shed 3 bases and J shed 2 bases, with 8 bases lying between them. CDR3 coding DNA: TGCGCCAGCAGCCAGCAGGATACCTACAATGAGCAGTTCTTC. Translating it yields CASSQQDTYNEQFF.

This clonotype showed up just a few times. The CDR3: CASTRRGGGTEAFF. The CDR3 nucleotides read TGTGCCAGCACCCGACGAGGGGGAGGCACTGAAGCTTTCTTT. The chain has TRBV6-2 or TRBV6-3 and TRBJ1-1; tentatively, D is TRBD1 (6 bases). The CDR3 totals 14 residues. The ends were cut back, 7 bases at V and 4 bases at J, with 16 bases in the middle. CDR1 MNHEY and CDR2 SVGEGT come from the germline V gene.

This clonotype came up a few times. The chain recombines TRBV14 with TRBJ2-5; 7 nucleotides line up with TRBD1. This CDR3 is built from 14 residues. The V gene's germline CDR1 is SGHDN and CDR2 FVKESK. The V and J ends lost 4 bases and 5 bases, in that order; junction bases with no gene match: 7. The CDR3 reads CASSRSGGAETQYF. In DNA form, the CDR3 reads TGTGCCAGCAGCCGATCAGGGGGTGCGGAGACCCAGTACTTC. The whole variable domain, filled in from reference TRBV14 and TRBJ2-5, reads EAGVTQFPSHSVIEKGQTVTLRCDPISGHDNLYWYRRVMGKEIKFLLHFVKESKQDESGMPNNRFLAERTGGTYSTLKVQPAELEDSGVYFCASSRSGGAETQYFGPGTRLLVL.

This clonotype showed up many times. The chain links TRBV7-8 to TRBJ2-1, with D perhaps TRBD2 (6 bases). Germline CDR1 and CDR2: SGHVS and FQNEAQ. The CDR3 runs 15 residues. Trimming stripped 4 bases from V and 9 bases from J, with 19 bases between. The CDR3 spells CASSSLGGDGGEQFF. The CDR3 coding sequence is TGTGCCAGCAGCTCCCTCGGGGGAGACGGAGGTGAGCAGTTCTTC. The entire variable domain, with the rest obtained from reference TRBV7-8 and TRBJ2-1, is as follows: GAGVSQSPRYKVAKRGQDVALRCDPISGHVSLFWYQQALGQGPEFLTYFQNEAQLDKSGLPSDRFFAERPEGSVSTLKIQRTQQEDSAVYLCASSSLGGDGGEQFFGPGTRLTVL.

The chain couples TRBV7-2 to TRBJ1-4; possibly TRBD1 for D (6 bases). The ends were cut back, 4 bases at V and 5 bases at J, with 17 bases in the middle. The germline V gene has CDR1 SGHTA and CDR2 FQGNSA. This CDR3 comprises 16 residues. The CDR3 bases are TGTGCCAGCAGCTACCAGTACTGGGGGACAAATGAAAAACTGTTTTTT. Protein product: CASSYQYWGTNEKLFF.

Only a few counts were recorded for this clonotype. The rearrangement joins TRBV3-1 to TRBJ1-4, with D possibly TRBD1 on 5 matching bases. The V end was cut by 2 bases, the J end by 7 bases, with 11 bases between. The germline gives CDR1 LGHDT, CDR2 YNNKEL (reference sequence). The CDR3 spans 14 residues. The CDR3 sequence: CASSQQGEGEKLFF. The CDR3, as DNA: TGTGCCAGCAGCCAACAGGGTGAGGGTGAAAAACTGTTTTTT.

This clonotype came up a few times. The rearrangement joins TRBV29-1 to TRBJ1-1; 11 bases line up with TRBD1. Germline assignment: CDR1 SQVTM and CDR2 ANQGSEA. The V segment lost 6 bases and the J segment 6 bases; nucleotides outside the gene matches: 6. The CDR3 spans 13 residues. CDR3 sequence (DNA): TGCAGCGTATTGAGGGACAGGGGGGCTGAAGCTTTCTTT. This encodes CSVLRDRGAEAFF.

At least ten counts were recorded for this clonotype. CDR3 region: CASSYSRSGRRSYNSPLHF. CDR3 nucleotides: TGTGCCAGCAGTTACTCGAGGTCAGGCCGAAGGTCCTATAATTCACCCCTCCACTTT. The chain is built from TRBV6-6 and TRBJ1-6; no firm D call. CDR3 size: 19 residues. V was cut by 0 bases and J by 1 base, with 16 bases left in between. In germline, CDR1 is MNHNY, CDR2 SVGAGI (reference sequence).

This clonotype was found a few times. The chain is built from TRBV5-1 and TRBJ2-3; 14 nucleotides align to TRBD2. The CDR3 length is 18 residues. Germline lookup yields CDR1 SGHRS and CDR2 YFSETQ. V gave up 0 bases and J gave up 3 bases; unmatched junction bases: 6. Here the CDR3 DNA reads TGCGCCAGCAGCTTGGTTGGGACTAGCGGGAGCGGAACAGATACGCAGTATTTT. This sequence encodes CASSLVGTSGSGTDTQYF.

This clonotype was detected ten times or more. V usage is TRBV6-1 and J usage is TRBJ1-2; D unresolved. The CDR3 is 13 residues long. V was cut by 7 bases and J by 2 bases, with 11 bases left in between. CDR1 is MNHNS and CDR2 is SASEGT in the germline V gene. Here the CDR3 DNA reads TGTGCCAGCACCGAAAGGAGAAACTATGGCTACACCTTC. Translation gives CASTERRNYGYTF.

This clonotype was counted only a few times. The chain carries TRBV12-3 or TRBV12-4 and TRBJ2-5; 9 nucleotides agree with TRBD2. V dropped 7 bases and J dropped 5; count of bases not matched to a gene: 5. The CDR3 has 13 residues. Here the CDR3 reads CASKKREVETQYF. DNA of the CDR3: TGTGCCAGCAAAAAGCGGGAGGTTGAGACCCAGTACTTC.

There are many counts of this clonotype. Written as DNA, the CDR3 is TGTGCCAGCAGGTCCGGGGACAGCTCCTACGAGCAGTACTTC. This codes for CASRSGDSSYEQYF. The V gene is TRBV6-6, the J gene TRBJ2-7; 7 bases align to TRBD1. Germline values: CDR1 MNHNY, CDR2 SVGAGI (reference sequence). The CDR3 covers 14 residues. V was pared by 6 bases and J by 0 bases, with 5 bases of the junction left unmatched.

This clonotype was counted between two and nine times. J is TRBJ2-1 and V is TRBV19; 10 nucleotides align to TRBD2. The CDR3 has 15 amino acids. Losses at the gene ends were 7 bases for V and 6 bases for J; bases not matched to a gene: 9. Germline V CDR1 and CDR2: LNHDA, SQIVND (reference sequence). The CDR3 nucleotides read TGTGCCAGTAACCCAAGCGGGAGGGTGATCAATGAGCAGTTCTTC. Protein sequence: CASNPSGRVINEQFF.

The chain recombines TRBV10-3 with TRBJ2-7; TRBD1 aligns across 11 bases. Unmatched junction bases numbered 11, after V lost 2 bases and J lost 5 bases. Germline V CDR1 and CDR2: ENHRY, SYGVKD. The CDR3 covers 17 residues. The CDR3 bases are TGTGCCATCAGTGAGGGACCGGGGACAGGGGGTCGCCACGAGCAGTACTTC. Translation gives CAISEGPGTGGRHEQYF.

In its sample, this clonotype was seen many times. The rearrangement links TRBV6-6 to TRBJ2-3; no firm D call. The CDR3 length is 13 residues. The germline gives CDR1 MNHNY, CDR2 SVGAGI (reference sequence). V shed 6 bases and J shed 11 bases, with 18 bases lying between them. CDR3 residues: CASSETRRSEQYF. The CDR3 coding sequence is TGTGCCAGCAGCGAAACACGTAGATCCGAGCAGTATTTT.

This chain links TRBV11-2 with TRBJ1-2; 7 bases are a match to TRBD1. With 5 bases clipped from V and 4 bases from J, the junction kept 7 bases outside the gene matches. The CDR3 spans 14 residues. Germline V lookup: CDR1 SGHAT, CDR2 FQNNGV. Here the CDR3 reads CASSPTTGVYGYTF. CDR3 in DNA: TGTGCCAGCAGCCCCACAACAGGGGTCTATGGCTACACCTTC. The full variable domain, its missing parts supplied by reference TRBV11-2 and TRBJ1-2, is EAGVAQSPRYKIIEKRQSVAFWCNPISGHATLYWYQQILGQGPKLLIQFQNNGVVDDSQLPKDRFSAERLKGVDSTLKIQPAKLEDSAVYLCASSPTTGVYGYTFGSGTRLTVV.

The sample holds many counts of this clonotype. The chain joins TRBV27 to TRBJ2-7; 11 bases line up with TRBD2. After removal of 3 bases from V and 3 bases from J, the junction contained 4 bases not matched to a gene. CDR1 and CDR2 (germline): MNHEY, SMNVEV (reference sequence). The CDR3 length is 15 residues. DNA for the CDR3: TGTGCCAGCAGTTTTAGCGGGAGGGCCAACTACGAGCAGTACTTC. This translates into CASSFSGRANYEQYF.

The chain joins TRBV7-9 to TRBJ2-2; a possible D gene is TRBD2 (5 bases). Trimming stripped 0 bases from V and 6 bases from J, with 8 bases between. The CDR3 runs 14 residues. Germline V CDR1 and CDR2: SEHNR, FQNEAQ (reference sequence). The CDR3 reads CASSLAGAAGELFF. In DNA, the CDR3 is TGTGCCAGCAGCTTAGCGGGAGCCGCCGGGGAGCTGTTTTTT.

With respect to this clonotype: This could be a read error, since a much larger clone is one nucleotide away. This chain uses TRBV2 with TRBJ2-4, with D perhaps matching TRBD1 (6 bases). The CDR3 is 16 amino acids. The V end lost 3 bases, the J end lost 5 bases, and 17 bases lay between the germline ends. Germline-derived CDR1 and CDR2 are SNHLY and FYNNEI. The CDR3 sequence: CASSEFWGRRENIQYF. Written as DNA, the CDR3 is TGTGCCAGCAGTGAGTTTTGGGGGCGCCGTGAAAACATTCAGTACTTC.

A few counts support this clonotype. V and J are TRBV6-5 and TRBJ2-7; D remains unclear. The CDR3 is 15 residues long. Looked up from germline, CDR1 is MNHEY and CDR2 is SVGAGI. Between the trimmed V and J ends, which lost 0 bases and 3 bases, there was a span of 12 bases. CDR3 loop: CASSYSAGTVYEQYF. In DNA form, the CDR3 reads TGTGCCAGCAGTTACTCAGCAGGTACTGTCTACGAGCAGTACTTC.

The V call is TRBV28, the J call TRBJ2-5, with 9 bases lining up with TRBD2. The V segment lost 5 bases and the J segment 1 base; nucleotides outside the gene matches: 11. Germline V gene data show CDR1 as MDHEN and CDR2 as SYDVKM. The CDR3 runs to 17 residues. The DNA for the CDR3 is TGTGCCAGCAGTACTACTCGGCTAGCGGGGATCCAAGAGACCCAGTACTTC. Amino acids: CASSTTRLAGIQETQYF. The entire variable domain, with the rest obtained from reference TRBV28 and TRBJ2-5, is as follows: DVKVTQSSRYLVKRTGEKVFLECVQDMDHENMFWYRQDPGLGLRLIYFSYDVKMKEKGDIPEGYSVSREKKERFSLILESASTNQTSMYLCASSTTRLAGIQETQYFGPGTRLLVL.

This clonotype has more than one count but fewer than ten. The chain couples TRBV5-1 to TRBJ2-2; tentatively, D is TRBD1 (5 bases). This CDR3 has 16 residues. Germline CDR1 and CDR2: SGHRS and YFSETQ. V was cut by 3 bases and J by 0 bases, with 12 bases left in between. In nucleotides, the CDR3 is TGCGCCAGCAGCTCAGGACAAGCCGCGAACACCGGGGAGCTGTTTTTT. This gives the protein CASSSGQAANTGELFF.

The count of this clonotype is one. The V call is TRBV6-2 or TRBV6-3, the J call TRBJ2-5; TRBD2 matches at 7 bases. Germline values: CDR1 MNHEY, CDR2 SVGEGT. The CDR3 spans 13 residues. J was trimmed by 13 bases and V by 4 bases; bases with no gene match: 12. CDR3 protein: CASSLLARGSPYF. The CDR3 DNA follows: TGTGCCAGCAGTTTGCTCGCTCGCGGGAGTCCGTACTTC.

By share of the sample, this clonotype is medium-sized. The chain employs TRBV4-2 and TRBJ2-3; 8 bases line up with TRBD2. Per the germline V gene, CDR1 is LGHNA and CDR2 is YNFKEQ. The CDR3 is 17 residues long. J gave up 6 bases and V 1 base, and 12 bases lay outside the gene matches. DNA for the CDR3: TGTGCCAGCAGCCAAGTTTCGAGCGGGAGTGGGGTGGATACGCAGTATTTT. Amino acid sequence: CASSQVSSGSGVDTQYF.

At least ten counts were recorded for this clonotype. The chain couples TRBV6-6 to TRBJ2-3, with no clear D. The CDR3 is made up of 13 amino acids. Germline loops: CDR1 MNHNY, CDR2 SVGAGI (reference sequence). V was clipped by 2 bases and J by 0 bases, with 3 bases between them. The CDR3 loop is CASSYRSTDTQYF. The CDR3 nucleotides read TGTGCCAGCAGTTACCGGAGCACAGATACGCAGTATTTT.

Ten or more counts support this clonotype. The chain uses TRBV6-2 or TRBV6-3 and TRBJ1-3; no clear D. V shed 6 bases and J shed 2 bases, with 11 bases lying between them. This CDR3 region has 14 residues. CDR1 MNHEY and CDR2 SVGEGT come from the germline V gene. The CDR3 loop reads CASRPITPGNTIYF. DNA for the CDR3: TGTGCCAGCAGACCTATAACACCTGGAAACACCATATATTTT.

The V call is TRBV5-1, the J call TRBJ1-3; perhaps TRBD1 as D (6 bases). From germline, CDR1 is SGHRS and CDR2 YFSETQ. The V end was cut by 3 bases, the J end by 0 bases, with 16 bases between. The CDR3 contains 17 residues. CDR3 loop: CASSSGQRLSSGNTIYF. CDR3 DNA sequence: TGCGCCAGCAGCTCCGGACAGCGCTTGTCCTCTGGAAACACCATATATTTT.

As for this clonotype: This may be a read error: a much more frequent sequence differs by one nucleotide. The gene calls are TRBV29-1 and TRBJ1-4; 7 nucleotides line up with TRBD1. This CDR3 region has 14 residues. Germline V CDR1 and CDR2: SQVTM, ANQGSEA. The DNA of the CDR3 is TGCAGCGTTGGGGAGGGACAGCGGGATGAAAAACTGTATTTT. It encodes CSVGEGQRDEKLYF.